This T cell receptor beta chain was recovered during a study of shared clonotypes between healthy human individuals. Study outcomes and limitations: Sequencing depth was predicted to influence how clonotypes are shared among donors.

As regards this clone: Its target is unknown.

The CDR3 spans 15 residues. The V and J ends lost 3 bases and 3 bases respectively, with 15 bases between them. Germline assignment: CDR1 SEHNR and CDR2 FQNEAQ (reference sequence). Using immunoSEQ multiplex PCR, the repertoire was profiled, and TCRdb retains in-frame clones only, with some absent. This sample has about 2.4 million clones, with approximately 93% found just once. The V call is TRBV7-9, the J call TRBJ2-7; the D gene is possibly TRBD2 (6 bases). This receptor was taken from a man younger than 35 in good health. Some clones in this sample may be carry-over from other donors' samples. The sample consisted of naive CD4+ T cells from PBMCs. Subset indicated: CD45RA+ positively selected. The chain's CDR3 is CASSFIRGTHYEQYF. DNA of the CDR3: TGTGCCAGCAGCTTCATCCGCGGGACTCACTACGAGCAGTACTTC. The whole variable domain, remainder taken from reference TRBV7-9 and TRBJ2-7, is DTGVSQNPRHKITKRGQNVTFRCDPISEHNRLYWYRQTLGQGPEFLTYFQNEAQLEKSRLLSDRFSAERPKGSFSTLEIQRTEQGDSAMYLCASSFIRGTHYEQYFGPGTRLTVT.